The next 23 T cell receptor beta chains were all read from a single sample in a study of blood T cell repertoires in COVID-19 (dated by TCRdb to 2018 to 2021). The library was obtained by the immunoSEQ multiplex PCR assay. The table was pulled from immuneACCESS by TCRdb, which kept in-frame rearrangements only. Such tables lose some clones; where checked, under half of the loss comes from unresolved V genes, and the rest has no known cause. Present in this sample are roughly 150,000 clones, about nine tenths of which were seen just once. The ten largest clones represent approximately 4.6% of the sample. Source material: peripheral blood. The receptors were gathered from a man aged 18 to 30 with COVID-19, enrolled during active disease.

A note on this clone: One end of the junction is discordant with germline, which a read error may explain. The chain couples TRBV5-6 to TRBJ2-7, with D possibly matching TRBD2 (5 bases). The CDR3 covers 15 residues. Germline CDR1 reads SGHDT; CDR2 reads YYEEEE. CDR3 sequence (DNA): TGTGCCAGCAGCTTCGGTCTAGCTTTCTCCTCCGAGCAGTACTTC. It encodes CASSFGLAFSSEQYF.

The rearrangement joins TRBV9 to TRBJ1-2; D is perhaps TRBD1 (6 bases). CDR1 is SGDLS, CDR2 YYNGEE, per germline. V lost 3 bases and J lost 4, with 19 bases in between. This CDR3 contains 16 residues. The CDR3 protein is CASSGLGTRTSYGYTF. CDR3 nucleotide sequence: TGTGCCAGCAGCGGCCTTGGGACACGTACATCCTATGGCTACACCTTC.

The J gene is TRBJ2-1, the V gene TRBV19, with 10 bases identical to TRBD2. CDR1 is LNHDA, CDR2 SQIVND, per germline (reference sequence). The CDR3 totals 14 residues. Trimming removed 6 bases from V and 2 bases from J; junction bases left unmatched: 1. The CDR3 is CASRLAGPYNEQFF. The CDR3 DNA follows: TGTGCCAGTAGACTAGCGGGACCCTACAATGAGCAGTTCTTC.

This chain uses TRBV28 with TRBJ2-7; D is perhaps TRBD1 (6 bases). Germline V CDR1 and CDR2: MDHEN, SYDVKM. The CDR3 spans 17 residues. Trimming took off 5 bases at V and 5 bases at J, with 25 bases between the two ends. CDR3 amino acids: CASSPQVAGDLVDEQYF. The CDR3 coding sequence is TGTGCCAGCAGTCCTCAGGTAGCAGGGGATCTTGTCGACGAGCAGTACTTC.

The V and J genes are TRBV21-1 and TRBJ2-1; the table's D gene call, TRBD1, was not cross checked with the DNA. TRBV21-1 is deemed a pseudogene. This CDR3 is built from 15 residues. The CDR3 nucleotides are TGTGCCAGCAGCAAGAACCGGGACAGCTACAATGAGCAGTTCTTC. It yields the protein CASSKNRDSYNEQFF.

The chain uses TRBV28 and TRBJ2-1; the D gene is possibly TRBD1 (6 bases). This CDR3 region has 13 residues. Germline CDR1 MDHEN, CDR2 SYDVKM. Between the trimmed V and J ends, which lost 5 bases and 4 bases, there was a span of 9 bases. CDR3 nucleotides: TGTGCCAGCAGTCAACAGGGTTACAATGAGCAGTTCTTC. Translation gives CASSQQGYNEQFF.

This chain joins TRBV6-5 and TRBJ1-6; D is possibly TRBD1 (5 bases). The CDR3 has 14 residues. Trimming took off 8 bases at V and 9 bases at J, with 17 bases between the two ends. Germline V gives CDR1 MNHEY, CDR2 SVGAGI. In DNA, the CDR3 is TGTGCCAGCTGGAAAACTGGGGGGAGTTCACCCCTCCACTTT. Translation: CASWKTGGSSPLHF.

This chain links TRBV2 with TRBJ1-2; D uncertain. The CDR3 loop spans 14 amino acids. V was pared by 0 bases and J by 3 bases, with 8 bases between. Germline values: CDR1 SNHLY, CDR2 FYNNEI. CDR3 residues: CASSEASDYYGYTF. The DNA of the CDR3 is TGTGCCAGCAGTGAAGCCTCAGACTACTATGGCTACACCTTC. Based on the CDR3 plus reference TRBV2 and TRBJ1-2, the full variable domain is EPEVTQTPSHQVTQMGQEVILRCVPISNHLYFYWYRQILGQKVEFLVSFYNNEISEKSEIFDDQFSVERPDGSNFTLKIRSTKLEDSAMYFCASSEASDYYGYTFGSGTRLTVV.

This clone appeared once. The chain links TRBV9 to TRBJ2-6; 8 nucleotides match TRBD1. The V segment lost 3 bases and the J segment 0 bases; nucleotides outside the gene matches: 5. Germline V lookup: CDR1 SGDLS, CDR2 YYNGEE. This CDR3 region has 17 residues. CDR3 protein: CASSGDRGPSGANVLTF. CDR3 nucleotides: TGTGCCAGCAGCGGTGACAGGGGTCCCTCTGGGGCCAACGTCCTGACTTTC.

The rearrangement uses TRBV2 and TRBJ1-4; D uncertain. V lost 4 bases to trimming and J lost 0 bases, with 12 bases between them. From germline, CDR1 is SNHLY and CDR2 FYNNEI. The CDR3 is 16 amino acids. The DNA of the CDR3 is TGTGCCAGCAGTGGGCGGCAGCTTGCAACTAATGAAAAACTGTTTTTT. It yields the protein CASSGRQLATNEKLFF.

The chain employs TRBV6-2 or TRBV6-3 and TRBJ2-2; possible D gene TRBD1, 6 bases. V gave up 2 bases and J gave up 2 bases, with 18 bases separating them. Germline V gene data show CDR1 as MNHEY and CDR2 as SVGEGT. The length of the CDR3 is 18 residues. The CDR3: CASSYPPDWDTNTGELFF. CDR3 bases: TGTGCCAGCAGTTACCCCCCTGATTGGGACACTAACACCGGGGAGCTGTTTTTT.

The chain couples TRBV19 to TRBJ1-5; TRBD1 is a possible D gene (6 bases). CDR3 length: 15 amino acids. Trimming shortened V by 5 bases and J by 2 bases, and 13 bases separated the two germline ends. CDR1 is LNHDA, CDR2 SQIVND, per germline (reference sequence). CDR3 DNA sequence: TGTGCCAGTAGTTACAGGGCGCACGGCAATCAGCCCCAGCATTTT. Encoded protein: CASSYRAHGNQPQHF.

This chain links TRBV6-6 with TRBJ1-2; 10 bases agree with TRBD1. This CDR3 region has 14 residues. Germline V CDR1 and CDR2: MNHNY, SVGAGI (reference sequence). V was clipped by 6 bases and J by 5 bases; unmatched bases: 6. CDR3 nucleotide sequence: TGTGCCAGCAGAGGACAGGGGGACCATTATGGCTACACCTTC. Amino acids: CASRGQGDHYGYTF.

This sequence joins TRBV24-1 and TRBJ2-2; D is possibly TRBD1 (6 bases). V was clipped by 4 bases and J by 6 bases, with 17 bases between them. Looked up from germline, CDR1 is KGHDR and CDR2 is SFDVKD. The CDR3 consists of 16 residues. CDR3 sequence reads: CATSDPQGVVAGELFF. In DNA form, the CDR3 reads TGTGCCACCAGTGACCCACAGGGAGTGGTTGCCGGGGAGCTGTTTTTT.

This sequence joins TRBV7-8 and TRBJ2-2; possible D gene TRBD2, 6 bases. V was pared by 3 bases and J by 7 bases, with 12 bases between. Germline values: CDR1 SGHVS, CDR2 FQNEAQ. CDR3 length: 14 amino acids. In nucleotides, the CDR3 is TGTGCCAGCAGCTTTAGCGGAGCCGTCGGGGAGCTGTTTTTT. Its translation is CASSFSGAVGELFF. Supplemented by reference TRBV7-8 and TRBJ2-2, the full variable domain reads GAGVSQSPRYKVAKRGQDVALRCDPISGHVSLFWYQQALGQGPEFLTYFQNEAQLDKSGLPSDRFFAERPEGSVSTLKIQRTQQEDSAVYLCASSFSGAVGELFFGEGSRLTVL.

The V call is TRBV5-1, the J call TRBJ2-1; no firm D call. Germline V CDR1 and CDR2: SGHRS, YFSETQ. CDR3 length: 13 amino acids. Trimming removed 0 bases from V and 10 bases from J, with 11 bases in between. CDR3 DNA sequence: TGCGCCAGCAGCTTGGTAACGGGTTCCGAGCAGTTCTTC. This gives the protein CASSLVTGSEQFF.

The chain carries TRBV2 and TRBJ2-3; D perhaps matches TRBD1 (5 bases). CDR1 and CDR2 from the germline V gene are SNHLY and FYNNEI. The CDR3 totals 14 residues. Trimming removed 10 bases at V and 4 bases at J, with 18 bases between. The CDR3: CATRDRSNADTQYF. The CDR3, as DNA: TGTGCCACCCGAGACAGATCGAACGCAGATACGCAGTATTTT.

The count of this clone is one. The chain carries TRBV7-9 and TRBJ1-2; D not certain. Germline values: CDR1 SEHNR, CDR2 FQNEAQ (reference sequence). CDR3 length: 13 residues. V was shortened by 5 bases and J by 4 bases, with 11 bases between the two germline ends. Written as DNA, the CDR3 is TGTGCCAGCAGCCCAACAGTTCTCTATGGCTACACCTTC. Residues: CASSPTVLYGYTF.

This clone occurred a few times. The rearrangement joins TRBV21-1 to TRBJ1-1. TRBV21-1 represents a pseudogene. CDR3 length: 16 amino acids. CDR3 nucleotide sequence: TGTGCCAGCAGCAAAAATATCCCGCCGGGGAACACTGAAGCTTTCTTT. This translates into CASSKNIPPGNTEAFF.

This chain connects TRBV27 to TRBJ1-5; D uncertain. This CDR3 comprises 14 residues. Germline V gives CDR1 MNHEY, CDR2 SMNVEV (reference sequence). V gave up 4 bases and J gave up 4 bases, with 11 bases separating them. In DNA form, the CDR3 reads TGTGCCAGCAGTTGGAGATTTTGGAATCAGCCCCAGCATTTT. Its translation is CASSWRFWNQPQHF.

This clone was picked up a small number of times. J is TRBJ2-7 and V is TRBV7-8, with 9 nucleotides matching TRBD2. The V gene end was trimmed by 8 bases and the J gene end by 5 bases; junction bases not matched to a gene: 16. The CDR3 totals 16 residues. The V gene's germline CDR1 is SGHVS and CDR2 FQNEAQ. The CDR3 region has the DNA TGTGCCAGCCATGCGGTTTATGGGCTAGCGGGAAACGAGCAGTACTTC. As protein: CASHAVYGLAGNEQYF.

J is TRBJ2-1 and V is TRBV24-1, with TRBD2 identical over 13 bases. V lost 2 bases and J lost 0; bases outside the gene matches: 3. Per the germline V gene, CDR1 is KGHDR and CDR2 is SFDVKD. This CDR3 contains 18 residues. The CDR3 region has the DNA TGTGCCACCAGTGATTCGGGACTAGCGGGAAACTCCTACAATGAGCAGTTCTTC. Protein product: CATSDSGLAGNSYNEQFF.

V gene TRBV5-6 combines with J gene TRBJ2-5, with 10 bases identical to TRBD1. The trim removed 0 bases at V and 10 bases at J, leaving 12 bases unmatched. CDR3 length equals 16 residues. Germline assignment: CDR1 SGHDT and CDR2 YYEEEE. This CDR3 is CASSLGPGQGREVQYF. For the CDR3, the DNA is TGTGCCAGCAGCTTGGGACCGGGACAGGGGCGAGAGGTCCAGTACTTC.